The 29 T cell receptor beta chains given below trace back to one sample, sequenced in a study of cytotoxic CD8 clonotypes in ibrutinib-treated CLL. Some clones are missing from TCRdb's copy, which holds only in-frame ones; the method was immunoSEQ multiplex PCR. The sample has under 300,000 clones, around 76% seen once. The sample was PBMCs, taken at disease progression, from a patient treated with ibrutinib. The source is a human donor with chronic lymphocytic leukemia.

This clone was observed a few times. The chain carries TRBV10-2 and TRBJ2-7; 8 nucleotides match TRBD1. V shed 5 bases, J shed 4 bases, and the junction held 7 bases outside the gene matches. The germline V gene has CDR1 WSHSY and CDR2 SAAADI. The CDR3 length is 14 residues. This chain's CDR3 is CASSKTGAWYEQYF. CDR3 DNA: TGCGCCAGCAGTAAGACAGGGGCTTGGTACGAGCAGTACTTC.

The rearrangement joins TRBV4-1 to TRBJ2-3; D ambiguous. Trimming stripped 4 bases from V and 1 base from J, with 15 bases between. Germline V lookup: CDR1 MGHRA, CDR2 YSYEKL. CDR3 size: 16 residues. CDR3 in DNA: TGCGCCAGCAGCCGAGCATTGGGCTCTCGCACAGATACGCAGTATTTT. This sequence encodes CASSRALGSRTDTQYF.

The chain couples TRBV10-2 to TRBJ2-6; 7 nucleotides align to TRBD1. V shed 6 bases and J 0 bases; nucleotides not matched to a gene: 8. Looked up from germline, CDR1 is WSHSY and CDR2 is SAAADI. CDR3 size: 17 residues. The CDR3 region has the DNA TGCGCCAGCAGCCGGGACAGATCTCTCTCTGGGGCCAACGTCCTGACTTTC. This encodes CASSRDRSLSGANVLTF.

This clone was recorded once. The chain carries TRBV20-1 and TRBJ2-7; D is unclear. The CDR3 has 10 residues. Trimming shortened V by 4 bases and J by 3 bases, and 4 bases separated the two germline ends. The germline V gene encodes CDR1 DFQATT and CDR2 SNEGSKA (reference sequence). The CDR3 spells CSAMVYEQYF. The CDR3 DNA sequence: TGCAGTGCTATGGTCTACGAGCAGTACTTC.

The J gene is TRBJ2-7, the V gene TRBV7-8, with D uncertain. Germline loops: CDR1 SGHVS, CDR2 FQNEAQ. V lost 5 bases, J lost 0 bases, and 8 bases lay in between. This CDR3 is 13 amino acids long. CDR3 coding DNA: TGTGCCAGCAGCGACACACTCTCCTACGAGCAGTACTTC. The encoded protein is CASSDTLSYEQYF.

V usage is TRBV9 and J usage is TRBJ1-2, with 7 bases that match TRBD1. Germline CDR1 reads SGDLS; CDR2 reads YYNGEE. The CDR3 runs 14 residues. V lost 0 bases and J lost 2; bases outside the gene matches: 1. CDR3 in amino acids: CASSVGDRNYGYTF. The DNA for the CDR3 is TGTGCCAGCAGCGTAGGGGACAGAAACTATGGCTACACCTTC. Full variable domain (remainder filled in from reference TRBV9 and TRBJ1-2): DSGVTQTPKHLITATGQRVTLRCSPRSGDLSVYWYQQSLDQGLQFLIQYYNGEERAKGNILERFSAQQFPDLHSELNLSSLELGDSALYFCASSVGDRNYGYTFGSGTRLTVV.

For the CDR3, the DNA is TGTGCCAGCAGCACGTTAAAGGGGGCCATCGATGGCTACACCTTC. Translating it yields CASSTLKGAIDGYTF. V gene TRBV9 combines with J gene TRBJ1-2, with 7 bases identical to TRBD1. Germline loops: CDR1 SGDLS, CDR2 YYNGEE. The V and J ends lost 4 bases and 6 bases, in that order; junction bases with no gene match: 12. There are 15 residues in the CDR3.

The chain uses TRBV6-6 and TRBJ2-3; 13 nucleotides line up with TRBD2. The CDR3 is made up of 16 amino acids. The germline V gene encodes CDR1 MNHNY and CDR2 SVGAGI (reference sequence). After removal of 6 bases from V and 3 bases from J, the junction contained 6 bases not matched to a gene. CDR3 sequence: CASSSGTSGMTDTQYF. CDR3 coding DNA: TGTGCCAGCAGCTCCGGGACTAGCGGGATGACAGATACGCAGTATTTT.

The CDR3 bases are TGTGCCAGTAGTATGGGGGGCGCGGGGACTGAAGCTTTCTTT. Protein product: CASSMGGAGTEAFF. This chain joins TRBV19 and TRBJ1-1; possible D gene TRBD1, 6 bases. The germline CDR1 and CDR2 sequences are LNHDA and SQIVND (reference sequence). V shed 3 bases and J shed 5 bases, with 13 bases lying between them. This CDR3 has 14 amino acids.

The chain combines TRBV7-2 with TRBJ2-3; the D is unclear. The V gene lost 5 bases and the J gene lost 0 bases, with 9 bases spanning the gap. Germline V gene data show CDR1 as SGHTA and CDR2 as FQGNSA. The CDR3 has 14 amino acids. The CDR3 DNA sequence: TGTGCCAGCAGCACAAGACACAGCACAGATACGCAGTATTTT. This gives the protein CASSTRHSTDTQYF.

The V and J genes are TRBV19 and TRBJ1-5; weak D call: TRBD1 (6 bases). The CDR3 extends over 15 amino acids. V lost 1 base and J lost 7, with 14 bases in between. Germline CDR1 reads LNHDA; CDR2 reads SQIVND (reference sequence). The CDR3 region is CASSIVQGLRQPQHF. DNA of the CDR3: TGTGCCAGTAGTATAGTGCAGGGGTTGAGACAGCCCCAGCATTTT.

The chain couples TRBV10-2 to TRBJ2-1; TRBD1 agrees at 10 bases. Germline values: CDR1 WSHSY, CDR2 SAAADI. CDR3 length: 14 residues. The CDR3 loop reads CAVVGDRGRNEQFF. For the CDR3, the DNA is TGCGCAGTGGTTGGGGACAGGGGAAGGAATGAGCAGTTCTTC.

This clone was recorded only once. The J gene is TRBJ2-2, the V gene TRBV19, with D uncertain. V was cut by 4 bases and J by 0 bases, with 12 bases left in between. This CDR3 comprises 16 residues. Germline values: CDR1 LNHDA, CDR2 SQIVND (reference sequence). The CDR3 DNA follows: TGTGCCAGTAGTACACGGACCCAGCCGAACACCGGGGAGCTGTTTTTT. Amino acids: CASSTRTQPNTGELFF.

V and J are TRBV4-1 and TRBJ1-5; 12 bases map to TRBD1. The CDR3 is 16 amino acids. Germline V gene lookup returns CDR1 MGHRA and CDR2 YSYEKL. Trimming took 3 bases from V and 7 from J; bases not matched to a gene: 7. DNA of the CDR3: TGCGCCAGCAGCCAGAGTGGGACAGGGGGCCTCCAGCCCCAGCATTTT. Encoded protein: CASSQSGTGGLQPQHF.

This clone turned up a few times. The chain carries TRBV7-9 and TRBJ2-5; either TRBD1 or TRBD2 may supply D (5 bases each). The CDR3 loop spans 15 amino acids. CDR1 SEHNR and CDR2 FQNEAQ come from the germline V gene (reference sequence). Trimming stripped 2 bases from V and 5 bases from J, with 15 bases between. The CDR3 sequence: CASSLYSVAGETQYF. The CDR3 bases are TGTGCCAGCAGCTTATATAGCGTAGCAGGGGAGACCCAGTACTTC.

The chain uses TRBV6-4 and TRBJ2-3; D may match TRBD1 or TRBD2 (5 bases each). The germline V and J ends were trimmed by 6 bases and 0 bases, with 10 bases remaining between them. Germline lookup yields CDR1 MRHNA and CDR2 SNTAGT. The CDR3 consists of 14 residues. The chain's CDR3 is CASRRDPSTDTQYF. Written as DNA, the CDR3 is TGTGCCAGCAGACGGGACCCTAGCACAGATACGCAGTATTTT.

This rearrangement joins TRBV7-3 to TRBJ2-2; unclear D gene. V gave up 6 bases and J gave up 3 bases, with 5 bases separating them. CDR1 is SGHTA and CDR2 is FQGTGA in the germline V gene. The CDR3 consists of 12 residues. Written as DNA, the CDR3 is TGTGCCAGCAGGGCGGACACCGGGGAGCTGTTTTTT. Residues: CASRADTGELFF.

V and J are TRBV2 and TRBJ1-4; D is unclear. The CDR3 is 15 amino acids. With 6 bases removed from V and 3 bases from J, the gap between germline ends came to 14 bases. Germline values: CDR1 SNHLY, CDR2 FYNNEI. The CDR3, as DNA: TGTGCCAGCAGCAACCCTTGGGCGGCTAATGAAAAACTGTTTTTT. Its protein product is CASSNPWAANEKLFF.

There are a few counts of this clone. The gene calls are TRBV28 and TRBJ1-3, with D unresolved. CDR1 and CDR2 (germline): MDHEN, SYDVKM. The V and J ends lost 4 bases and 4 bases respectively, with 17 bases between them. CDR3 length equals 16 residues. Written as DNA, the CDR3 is TGTGCCAGCAGTTCCCCCCCAAGCCTGGGGGGAAACACCATATATTTT. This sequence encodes CASSSPPSLGGNTIYF.

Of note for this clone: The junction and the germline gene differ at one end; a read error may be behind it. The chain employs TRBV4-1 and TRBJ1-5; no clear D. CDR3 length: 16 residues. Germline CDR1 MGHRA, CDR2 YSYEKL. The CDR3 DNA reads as TGCGCCAGCAGCGAAGACGGTGGAAGGTCCTATCAGCCCCAGCATTTT. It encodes CASSEDGGRSYQPQHF.

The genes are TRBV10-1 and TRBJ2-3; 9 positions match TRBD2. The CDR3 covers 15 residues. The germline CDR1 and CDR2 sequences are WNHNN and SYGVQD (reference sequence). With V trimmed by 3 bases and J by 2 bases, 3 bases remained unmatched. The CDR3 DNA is TGCGCCAGCAGTGACGGCGGGAGGGCCACAGATACGCAGTATTTT. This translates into CASSDGGRATDTQYF.

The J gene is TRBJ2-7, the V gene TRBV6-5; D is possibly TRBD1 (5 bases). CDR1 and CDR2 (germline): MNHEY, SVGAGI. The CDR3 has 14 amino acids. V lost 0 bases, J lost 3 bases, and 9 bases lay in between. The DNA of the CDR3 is TGTGCCAGCAGTTACTCGGGCAGGGACTACGAGCAGTACTTC. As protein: CASSYSGRDYEQYF.

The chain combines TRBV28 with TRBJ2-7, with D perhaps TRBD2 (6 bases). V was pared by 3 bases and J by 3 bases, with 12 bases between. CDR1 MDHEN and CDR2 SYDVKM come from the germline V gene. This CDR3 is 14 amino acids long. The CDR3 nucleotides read TGTGCCAGCAGTTTGGTATTCGGGGGCTACGAGCAGTACTTC. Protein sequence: CASSLVFGGYEQYF.

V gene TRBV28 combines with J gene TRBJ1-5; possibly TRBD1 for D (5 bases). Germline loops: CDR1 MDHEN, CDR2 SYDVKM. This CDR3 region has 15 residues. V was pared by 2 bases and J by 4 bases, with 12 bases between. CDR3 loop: CASSLRGFGNQPQHF. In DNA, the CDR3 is TGTGCCAGCAGTTTAAGGGGATTTGGAAATCAGCCCCAGCATTTT. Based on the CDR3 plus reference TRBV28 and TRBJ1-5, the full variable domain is DVKVTQSSRYLVKRTGEKVFLECVQDMDHENMFWYRQDPGLGLRLIYFSYDVKMKEKGDIPEGYSVSREKKERFSLILESASTNQTSMYLCASSLRGFGNQPQHFGDGTRLSIL.

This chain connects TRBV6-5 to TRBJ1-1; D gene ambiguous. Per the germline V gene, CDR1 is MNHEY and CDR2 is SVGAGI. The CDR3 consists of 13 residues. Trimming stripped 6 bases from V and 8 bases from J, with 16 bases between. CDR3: CASSRKKTQEAFF. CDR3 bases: TGTGCCAGCAGCCGAAAGAAAACACAGGAAGCTTTCTTT.

Here the CDR3 reads CATSRPLAGLAYEQYF. CDR3 in DNA: TGTGCCACCAGCAGACCTCTAGCGGGCCTTGCCTACGAGCAGTACTTC. The rearrangement uses TRBV15 and TRBJ2-7, with TRBD2 identical over 8 bases. The CDR3 sequence is 16 residues long. Germline CDR1 is LNHNV and CDR2 is YYDKDF (reference sequence). The J segment lost 2 bases and the V segment lost 2 bases, leaving 8 bases of the junction unmatched.

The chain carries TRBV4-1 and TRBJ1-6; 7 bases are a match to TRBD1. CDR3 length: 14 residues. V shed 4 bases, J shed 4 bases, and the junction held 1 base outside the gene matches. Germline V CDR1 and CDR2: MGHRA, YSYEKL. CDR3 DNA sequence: TGCGCCAGCAGCCTGACAGGGTATAATTCACCCCTCCACTTT. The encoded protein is CASSLTGYNSPLHF.

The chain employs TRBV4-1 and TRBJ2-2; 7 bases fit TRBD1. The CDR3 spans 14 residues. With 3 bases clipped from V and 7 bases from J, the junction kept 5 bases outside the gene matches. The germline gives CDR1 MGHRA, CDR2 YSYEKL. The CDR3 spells CASSQVTGNGELFF. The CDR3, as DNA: TGCGCCAGCAGCCAGGTGACAGGGAACGGGGAGCTGTTTTTT.

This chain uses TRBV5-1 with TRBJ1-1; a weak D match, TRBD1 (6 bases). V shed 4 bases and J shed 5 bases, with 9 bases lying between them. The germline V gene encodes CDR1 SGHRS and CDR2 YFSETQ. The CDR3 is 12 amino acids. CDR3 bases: TGCGCCAGCAGCACTCAGGGGACTGAAGCTTTCTTT. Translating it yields CASSTQGTEAFF.